This T cell receptor (beta chain) was found in a study of control samples from healthy donors and cancer patients. This CDR3 is 11 amino acids long. Germline CDR1 reads SNHLY; CDR2 reads FYNNEI. Trimming cost V 7 bases and J 4 bases, with 7 bases left between them. TCRdb's table, derived via immunoSEQ multiplex PCR, lists solely in-frame clones and lacks some. The sample has approximately 90,000 clones, around 85% seen once. This clone was counted only a few times. The chain employs TRBV2 and TRBJ1-2; D uncertain. The material sequenced was PBMCs. This sequence originates from a man between 65 and 85 years old with lung cancer. The CDR3 DNA follows: TGTGCCAGCAAGGTGGGCTATGGCTACACCTTC. It yields the protein CASKVGYGYTF.